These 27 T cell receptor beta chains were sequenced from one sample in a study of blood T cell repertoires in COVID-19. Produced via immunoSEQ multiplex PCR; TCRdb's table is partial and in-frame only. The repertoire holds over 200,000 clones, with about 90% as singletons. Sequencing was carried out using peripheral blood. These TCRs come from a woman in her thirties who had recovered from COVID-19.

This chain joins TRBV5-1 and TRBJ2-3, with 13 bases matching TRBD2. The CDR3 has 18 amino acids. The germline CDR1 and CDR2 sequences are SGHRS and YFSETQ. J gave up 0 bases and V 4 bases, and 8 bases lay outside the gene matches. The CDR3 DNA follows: TGCGCCAGCAGCCTTTTACTAGCGGGGGGGACAAGCACAGATACGCAGTATTTT. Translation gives CASSLLLAGGTSTDTQYF.

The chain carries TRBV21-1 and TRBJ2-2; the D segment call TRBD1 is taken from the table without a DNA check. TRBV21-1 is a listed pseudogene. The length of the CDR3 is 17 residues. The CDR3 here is CARAGQGKRLDTGELFF. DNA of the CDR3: TGTGCCAGAGCCGGACAGGGGAAAAGGCTGGACACCGGGGAGCTGTTTTTT.

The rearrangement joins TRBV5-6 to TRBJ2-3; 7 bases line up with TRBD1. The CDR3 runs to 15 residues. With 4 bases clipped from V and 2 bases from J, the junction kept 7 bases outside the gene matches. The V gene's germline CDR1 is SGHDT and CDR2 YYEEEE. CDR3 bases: TGTGCCAGCAGCGTCCTGACAGGGAACACAGATACGCAGTATTTT. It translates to CASSVLTGNTDTQYF.

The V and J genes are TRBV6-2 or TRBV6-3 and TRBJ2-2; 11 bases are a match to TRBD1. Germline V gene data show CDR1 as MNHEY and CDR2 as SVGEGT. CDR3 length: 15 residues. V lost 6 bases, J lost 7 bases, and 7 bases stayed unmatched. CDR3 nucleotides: TGTGCCAGCAGCTCCGGACAGGGGGCTATCGGGGAGCTGTTTTTT. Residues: CASSSGQGAIGELFF.

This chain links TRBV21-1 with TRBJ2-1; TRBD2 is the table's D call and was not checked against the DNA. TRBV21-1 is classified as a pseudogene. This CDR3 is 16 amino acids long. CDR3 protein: CASSKEGLAGSNEQFF. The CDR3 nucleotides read TGTGCCAGCAGCAAAGAGGGACTAGCGGGAAGCAATGAGCAGTTCTTC.

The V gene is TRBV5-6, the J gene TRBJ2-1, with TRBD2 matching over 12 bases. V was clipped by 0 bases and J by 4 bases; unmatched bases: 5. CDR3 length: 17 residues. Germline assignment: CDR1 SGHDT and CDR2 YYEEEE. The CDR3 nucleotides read TGTGCCAGCAGCTTGGAAGGACTAGCGGGGAATTACAATGAGCAGTTCTTC. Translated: CASSLEGLAGNYNEQFF.

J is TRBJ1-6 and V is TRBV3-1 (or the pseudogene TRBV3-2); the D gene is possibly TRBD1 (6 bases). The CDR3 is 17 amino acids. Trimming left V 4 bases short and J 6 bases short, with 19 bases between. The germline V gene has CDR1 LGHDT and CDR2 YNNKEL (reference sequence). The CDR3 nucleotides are TGTGCCAGCAGCCCCGCCGGTCTGGGGGCGAGTAATTCACCCCTCCACTTT. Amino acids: CASSPAGLGASNSPLHF.

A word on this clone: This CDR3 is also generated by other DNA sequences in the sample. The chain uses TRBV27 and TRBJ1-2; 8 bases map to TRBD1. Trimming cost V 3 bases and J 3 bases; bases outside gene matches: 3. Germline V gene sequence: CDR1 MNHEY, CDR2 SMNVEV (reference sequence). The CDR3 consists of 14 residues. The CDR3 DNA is TGTGCCAGCAGTTTCGGACAGGGCTACTATGGCTACACCTTC. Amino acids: CASSFGQGYYGYTF.

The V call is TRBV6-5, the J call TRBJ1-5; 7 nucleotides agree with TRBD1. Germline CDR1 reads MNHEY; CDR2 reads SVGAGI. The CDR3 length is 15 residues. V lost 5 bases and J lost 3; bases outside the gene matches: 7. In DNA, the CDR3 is TGTGCCAGCAGTACAGGGGATCCATACAATCAGCCCCAGCATTTT. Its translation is CASSTGDPYNQPQHF.

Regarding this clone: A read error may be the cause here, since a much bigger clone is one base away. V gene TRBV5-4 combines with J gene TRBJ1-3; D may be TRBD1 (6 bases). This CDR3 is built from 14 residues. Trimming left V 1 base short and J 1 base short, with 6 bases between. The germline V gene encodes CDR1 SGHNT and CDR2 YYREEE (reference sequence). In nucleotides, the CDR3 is TGTGCCAGCAGCTTGCAGGGGTCTGGAAACACCATATATTTT. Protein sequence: CASSLQGSGNTIYF. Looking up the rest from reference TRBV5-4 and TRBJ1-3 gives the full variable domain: ETGVTQSPTHLIKTRGQQVTLRCSSQSGHNTVSWYQQALGQGPQFIFQYYREEENGRGNFPPRFSGLQFPNYSSELNVNALELDDSALYLCASSLQGSGNTIYFGEGSWLTVV.

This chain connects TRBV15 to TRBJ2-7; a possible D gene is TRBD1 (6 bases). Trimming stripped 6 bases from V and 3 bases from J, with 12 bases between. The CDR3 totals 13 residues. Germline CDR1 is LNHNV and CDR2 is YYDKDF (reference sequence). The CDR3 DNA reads TGTGCCACCAGAAATGGACAGAACTACGAGCAGTACTTC. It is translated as CATRNGQNYEQYF.

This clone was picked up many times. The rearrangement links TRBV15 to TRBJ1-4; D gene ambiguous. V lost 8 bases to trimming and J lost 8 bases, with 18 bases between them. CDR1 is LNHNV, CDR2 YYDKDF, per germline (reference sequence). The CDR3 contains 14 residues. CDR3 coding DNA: TGTGCCACCCATCCCGACGGGCGGAGGGAAAAACTGTTTTTT. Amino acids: CATHPDGRREKLFF. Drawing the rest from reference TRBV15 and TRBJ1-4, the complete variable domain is DAMVIQNPRYQVTQFGKPVTLSCSQTLNHNVMYWYQQKSSQAPKLLFHYYDKDFNNEADTPDNFQSRRPNTSFCFLDIRSPGLGDTAMYLCATHPDGRREKLFFGSGTQLSVL.

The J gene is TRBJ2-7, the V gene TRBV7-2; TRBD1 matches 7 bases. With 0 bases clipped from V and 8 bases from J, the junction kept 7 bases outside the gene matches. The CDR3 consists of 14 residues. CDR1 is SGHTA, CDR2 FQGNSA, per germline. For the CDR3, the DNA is TGTGCCAGCAGCTTAGCCGGGACAGTCTTGAAGCAGTACTTC. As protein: CASSLAGTVLKQYF.

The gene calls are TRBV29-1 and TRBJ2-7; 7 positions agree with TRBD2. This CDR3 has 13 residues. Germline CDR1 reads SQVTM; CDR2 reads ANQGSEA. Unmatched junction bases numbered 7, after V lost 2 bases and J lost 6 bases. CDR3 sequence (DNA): TGCAGCGTTGAAACCGGGGGAGGGCGCGAGCAGTACTTC. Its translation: CSVETGGGREQYF.

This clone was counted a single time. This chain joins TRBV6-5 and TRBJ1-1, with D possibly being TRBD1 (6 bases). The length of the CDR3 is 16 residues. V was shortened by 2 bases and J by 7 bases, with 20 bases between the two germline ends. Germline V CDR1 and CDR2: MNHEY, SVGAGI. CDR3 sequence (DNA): TGTGCCAGCAGTTACCTTGGGGGTAGGGGGACCCTTGAAGCTTTCTTT. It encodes CASSYLGGRGTLEAFF.

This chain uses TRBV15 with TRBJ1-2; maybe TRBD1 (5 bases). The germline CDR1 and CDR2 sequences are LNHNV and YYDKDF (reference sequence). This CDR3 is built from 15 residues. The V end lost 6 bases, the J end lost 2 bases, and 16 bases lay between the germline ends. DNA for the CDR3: TGTGCCACCAGACCATCCGGGGGGGGGAACTATGGCTACACCTTC. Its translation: CATRPSGGGNYGYTF.

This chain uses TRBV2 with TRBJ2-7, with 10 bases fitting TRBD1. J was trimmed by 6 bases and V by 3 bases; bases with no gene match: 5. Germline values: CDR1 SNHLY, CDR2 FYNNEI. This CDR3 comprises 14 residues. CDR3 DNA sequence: TGTGCCAGCAGTGAGGGACAGGGGTTTAGCGAGCAGTACTTC. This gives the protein CASSEGQGFSEQYF.

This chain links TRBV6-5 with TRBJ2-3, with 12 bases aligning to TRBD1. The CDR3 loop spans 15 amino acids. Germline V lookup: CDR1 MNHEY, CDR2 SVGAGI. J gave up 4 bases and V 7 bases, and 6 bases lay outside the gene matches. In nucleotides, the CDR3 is TGTGCCAGCAAACAAGGGACAGGGGGCGCAGATACGCAGTATTTT. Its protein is CASKQGTGGADTQYF.

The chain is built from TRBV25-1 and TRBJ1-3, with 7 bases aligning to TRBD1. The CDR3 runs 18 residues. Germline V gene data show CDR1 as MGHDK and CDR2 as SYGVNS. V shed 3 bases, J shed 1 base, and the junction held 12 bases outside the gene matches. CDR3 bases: TGTGCCAGCAGTGAGCAGATAGCAGGGGGTATTTCTGGAAACACCATATATTTT. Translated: CASSEQIAGGISGNTIYF.

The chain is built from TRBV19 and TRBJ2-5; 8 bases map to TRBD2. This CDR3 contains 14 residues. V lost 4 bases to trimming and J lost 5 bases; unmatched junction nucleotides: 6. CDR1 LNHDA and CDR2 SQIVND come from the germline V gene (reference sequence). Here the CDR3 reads CASSRRTSMETQYF. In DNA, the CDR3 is TGTGCCAGTAGTAGAAGGACTAGCATGGAGACCCAGTACTTC.

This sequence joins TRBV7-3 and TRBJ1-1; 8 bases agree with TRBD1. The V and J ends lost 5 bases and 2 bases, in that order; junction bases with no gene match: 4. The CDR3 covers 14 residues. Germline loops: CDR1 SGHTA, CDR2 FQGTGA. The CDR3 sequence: CASSQGQGNTEAFF. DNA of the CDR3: TGTGCCAGCAGCCAAGGACAGGGCAACACTGAAGCTTTCTTT.

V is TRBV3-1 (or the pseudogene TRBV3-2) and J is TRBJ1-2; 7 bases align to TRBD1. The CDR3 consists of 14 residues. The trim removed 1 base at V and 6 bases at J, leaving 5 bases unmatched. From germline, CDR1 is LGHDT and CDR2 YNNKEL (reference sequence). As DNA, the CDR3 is TGTGCCAGCAGCCAAGTGAGGGGGCTCGATGGCTACACCTTC. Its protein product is CASSQVRGLDGYTF.

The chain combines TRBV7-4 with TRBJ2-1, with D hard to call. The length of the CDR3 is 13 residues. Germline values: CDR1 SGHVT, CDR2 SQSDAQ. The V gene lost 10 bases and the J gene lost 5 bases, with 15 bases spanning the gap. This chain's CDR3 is CANRSVADNEQFF. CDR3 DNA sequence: TGTGCCAACCGCTCCGTGGCGGACAATGAGCAGTTCTTC.

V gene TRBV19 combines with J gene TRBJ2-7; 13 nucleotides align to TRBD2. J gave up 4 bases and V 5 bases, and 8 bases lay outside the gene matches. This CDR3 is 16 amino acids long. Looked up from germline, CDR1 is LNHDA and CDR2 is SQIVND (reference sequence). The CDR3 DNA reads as TGTGCCAGTAGTTTCGACGGGACTAGCGGGGCTTACGAGCAGTACTTC. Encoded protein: CASSFDGTSGAYEQYF. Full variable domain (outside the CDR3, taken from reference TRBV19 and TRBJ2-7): DGGITQSPKYLFRKEGQNVTLSCEQNLNHDAMYWYRQDPGQGLRLIYYSQIVNDFQKGDIAEGYSVSREKKESFPLTVTSAQKNPTAFYLCASSFDGTSGAYEQYFGPGTRLTVT.

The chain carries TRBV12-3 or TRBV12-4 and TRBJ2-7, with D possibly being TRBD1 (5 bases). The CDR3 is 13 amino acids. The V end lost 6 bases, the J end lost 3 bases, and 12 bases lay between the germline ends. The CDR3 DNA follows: TGTGCCAGCAGGCGTACAGGATTCTACGAGCAGTACTTC. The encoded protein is CASRRTGFYEQYF.

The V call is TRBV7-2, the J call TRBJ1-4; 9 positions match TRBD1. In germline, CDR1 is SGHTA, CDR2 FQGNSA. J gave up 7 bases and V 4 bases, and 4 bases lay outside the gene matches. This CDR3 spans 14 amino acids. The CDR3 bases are TGTGCCAGCAGCTCGGGACAGGGCGGTGAAAAACTGTTTTTT. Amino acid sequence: CASSSGQGGEKLFF.

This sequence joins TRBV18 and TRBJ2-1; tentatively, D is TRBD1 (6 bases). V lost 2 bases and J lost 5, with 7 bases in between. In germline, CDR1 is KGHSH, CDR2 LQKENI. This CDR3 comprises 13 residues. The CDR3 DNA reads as TGTGCCAGCTCACCAAGGGACAACAATGAGCAGTTCTTC. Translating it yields CASSPRDNNEQFF.